This TCR beta chain is drawn from a study of blood T cells in healthy people across ages. Germline V lookup: CDR1 SGHTA, CDR2 FQGNSA. Trimming left V 1 base short and J 4 bases short, with 13 bases between. This CDR3 contains 15 residues. This clonotype was recorded a few times. With a J-beta primer mix and a sample-barcoded 5' primer, a second PCR ran 7 to 11 cycles. Each CDR3 protein gets one entry after TCRdb re-called the 5' RACE reads with MiXCR. This sample carries roughly 1,500,000 distinct CDR3 sequences, roughly 40% of them seen once, and the ten largest clones take under 8%. The sample comprised blood. The genes are TRBV7-2 and TRBJ1-2; TRBD1 might be the D (6 bases). This receptor was identified in a woman aged 18-29 years in good health. In DNA form, the CDR3 reads TGTGCCAGCAGCTTAGAAGGACAGTCAAGCTATGGCTACACCTTC. It specifies CASSLEGQSSYGYTF.